The 2 T cell receptor beta chains given below trace back to one sample, sequenced in a study of T cells in narcolepsy. Clones were sequenced by immunoSEQ multiplex PCR, and TCRdb holds only the in-frame ones, with some missing. The data hold about 30,000 clones, with around 82% observed a single time. The specimen was CD45RA- memory CD4+ T cells from PBMCs. The receptors were gathered from a human donor with narcolepsy.

V gene TRBV18 combines with J gene TRBJ1-6, with 7 bases that match TRBD1. This CDR3 spans 19 amino acids. Germline-derived CDR1 and CDR2 are KGHSH and LQKENI. Trimming removed 3 bases from V and 3 bases from J; junction bases left unmatched: 14. The CDR3 nucleotides read TGTGCCAGCTCACCCCGTCCTGATGAGGGGGCGTTCTATAATTCACCCCTCCACTTT. Protein product: CASSPRPDEGAFYNSPLHF.

This chain joins TRBV27 and TRBJ2-3; D gene ambiguous. The CDR3 contains 13 residues. Trimming took off 2 bases at V and 6 bases at J, with 9 bases between the two ends. Germline lookup yields CDR1 MNHEY and CDR2 SMNVEV (reference sequence). This chain's CDR3 is CASSLGSGDTQYF. The CDR3 DNA sequence: TGTGCCAGCAGTTTAGGGTCTGGCGATACGCAGTATTTT.